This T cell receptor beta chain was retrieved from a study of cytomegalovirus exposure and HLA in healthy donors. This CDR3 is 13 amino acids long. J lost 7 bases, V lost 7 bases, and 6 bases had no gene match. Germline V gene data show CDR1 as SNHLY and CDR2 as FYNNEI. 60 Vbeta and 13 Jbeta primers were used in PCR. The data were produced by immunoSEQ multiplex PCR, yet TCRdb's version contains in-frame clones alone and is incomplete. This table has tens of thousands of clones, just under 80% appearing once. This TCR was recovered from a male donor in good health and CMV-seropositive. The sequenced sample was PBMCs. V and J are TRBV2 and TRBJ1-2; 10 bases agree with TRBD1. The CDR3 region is CASTRDRGGGYTF. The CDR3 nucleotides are TGTGCCAGCACCCGGGACAGGGGCGGTGGCTACACCTTC.